Listed here are 4 T cell receptor beta chains from one sample, sequenced in a study of blood T cell repertoires in COVID-19 (dated by TCRdb to the early 2020s). The library was obtained by the immunoSEQ multiplex PCR assay. TCRdb provides this immuneACCESS table in a form limited to in-frame rearrangements. Some clones are lacking; in checked studies, under half of them reflect an unresolved V gene, and why the rest are absent is not known. Counted in this sample were around 310,000 clones; around 89% of them appeared once. The ten largest clones take up around 12% of the sample. The sample was peripheral blood. These receptors were taken from a woman aged 60-75 years with acute or convalescent COVID-19.

CDR3 nucleotide sequence: TGTGCCAGCAGCTTATGGGGAGATCAGCCCCAGCATTTT. It codes for CASSLWGDQPQHF. J is TRBJ1-5 and V is TRBV7-3; no definite D call. This CDR3 contains 13 residues. The germline gives CDR1 SGHTA, CDR2 FQGTGA. V was trimmed by 2 bases and J by 5 bases, leaving 7 bases between them.

The V gene is TRBV7-2, the J gene TRBJ1-5; 8 bases map to TRBD1. Looked up from germline, CDR1 is SGHTA and CDR2 is FQGNSA. The CDR3 is made up of 14 amino acids. With 6 bases clipped from V and 6 bases from J, the junction kept 7 bases outside the gene matches. The CDR3 sequence is CASSPDRGGQPQHF. The DNA for the CDR3 is TGTGCCAGCAGTCCCGACAGGGGAGGTCAGCCCCAGCATTTT.

J is TRBJ1-6 and V is TRBV9; D gene unclear. Deletions cut 0 bases from V and 0 bases from J, with 7 bases between. Looked up from germline, CDR1 is SGDLS and CDR2 is YYNGEE. This CDR3 spans 16 amino acids. DNA for the CDR3: TGTGCCAGCAGCGTAGGTGGTAGCTCCTATAATTCACCCCTCCACTTT. Amino acid sequence: CASSVGGSSYNSPLHF.

The gene calls are TRBV7-9 and TRBJ1-2; tentative D call: TRBD1 (5 bases). The germline V gene has CDR1 SEHNR and CDR2 FQNEAQ (reference sequence). The CDR3 contains 16 residues. Trimming took 4 bases from V and 8 from J, leaving 23 bases between them. The DNA for the CDR3 is TGTGCCAGCAGCTCGACCCCTCGGGGGGTAAGAAACGGCTACACCTTC. As protein: CASSSTPRGVRNGYTF.